A selection of T cell receptor beta chains follows, all from one sample in a study of CD8+ T cells in alopecia areata. Sequenced by immunoSEQ multiplex PCR; TCRdb stores in-frame clones only, minus some. The sample records thousands of clones, roughly 75% being singletons. The sample here was skin, taken at week 4, from a patient treated with tofacitinib. These TCRs come from a human donor with alopecia areata. CDR3s include the opening cysteine and the closing phenylalanine or tryptophan. The order of the fields is V gene, CDR3 protein.

>TRBV6-6
CASRRTPAGGTDTQYF
>TRBV11-3
CASSLGASAQSGELFF
>TRBV7-3
CASSSGLAPTQETQYF
>TRBV29-1
CSVEDLGEQYF
>TRBV6-1
CASSDPGRTDTQYF
>TRBV5-5
CASSLRGREYNEQFF
>TRBV23-1
CASSQETYSNQPQHF
>TRBV5-1
CANSFTVNTEAFF
>TRBV11-1
CASSLRQFTGELFF
>TRBV5-1
CASSPEGAPPEAFF
>TRBV27
CASSPDRENAYEQYF
>TRBV27
CASSFLAGELFF
>TRBV19
CASRTSGRTNEQFF
>TRBV10-2
CASTLTSGIYEQYF
>TRBV5-1
CASNPKKTPGPTPDEQFF
>TRBV29-1
CSVSRRELLSYNEQFF
>TRBV6-5
CASRLLAAYNEQFF
>TRBV29-1
CSATGANSYEQYF
>TRBV27
CASSFKVGSNYGYTF
>TRBV27
CASSLNGSPLHF
>TRBV4-2
CASSQGGFGDNSPLHF
>TRBV27
CASSFNWNEQFF
>TRBV5-1
CASSFTKRGQIYGYTF